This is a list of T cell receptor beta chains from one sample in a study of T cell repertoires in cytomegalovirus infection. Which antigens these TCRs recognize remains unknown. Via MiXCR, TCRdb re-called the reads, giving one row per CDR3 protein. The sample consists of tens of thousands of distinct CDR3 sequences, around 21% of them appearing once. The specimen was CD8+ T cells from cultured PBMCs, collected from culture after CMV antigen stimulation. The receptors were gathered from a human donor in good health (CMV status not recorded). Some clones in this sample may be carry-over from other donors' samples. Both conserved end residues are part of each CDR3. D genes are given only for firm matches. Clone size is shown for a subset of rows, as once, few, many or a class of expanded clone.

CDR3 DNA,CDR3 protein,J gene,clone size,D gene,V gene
TGTGCCAGCAGCTTCCAAGGGAGCTCCTACAATGAGCAGTTCTTC,CASSFQGSSYNEQFF,TRBJ2-1,many,NA,TRBV5-4
TGTGCCAGCAGCTCACATTACCGGGACAGGAGCTCCTACGAGCAGTACTTC,CASSSHYRDRSSYEQYF,TRBJ2-7,NA,TRBD1,TRBV7-2
TGCAGTGCTACTTGGGGGCCTGGTGAAAAACTGTTTTTT,CSATWGPGEKLFF,TRBJ1-4,once,NA,TRBV20-1
TGTGCCAGTAGTATGTACGGTTACAATGAGCAGTTCTTC,CASSMYGYNEQFF,TRBJ2-1,NA,NA,TRBV19
TGTGCCAGCAGAACTAGCGGGGGGCAATTTGGGACCCAGTACTTC,CASRTSGGQFGTQYF,TRBJ2-5,many,TRBD2,TRBV6-5
TGTGCCAGCAGCTTCCGGTTAGGGGGCAAGGAGACCCAGTACTTC,CASSFRLGGKETQYF,TRBJ2-5,many,TRBD1,TRBV5-4
TGCAGCGTTGAATGGGGGAACTATGGCTACACCTTC,CSVEWGNYGYTF,TRBJ1-2,NA,NA,TRBV29-1
TGCGCCAGCAGCTTCGATAGAACGCTGGACAGACAGTACTTC,CASSFDRTLDRQYF,TRBJ2-5,few,NA,TRBV5-1
TGTGCCAGCAGTTTTACGCCGGGAGTAGGCGACGAGCAGTACTTC,CASSFTPGVGDEQYF,TRBJ2-7,NA,NA,TRBV27
TGTGCCAGCAGCCAAGATTGGGGGACAGTTGCAGATACGCAGTATTTT,CASSQDWGTVADTQYF,TRBJ2-3,many,TRBD1,TRBV4-2
TGTGCCAGCAGCTTAGCCTCAAAAACCGGCTACACCTTC,CASSLASKTGYTF,TRBJ1-2,NA,NA,TRBV13
TGTGCCAGCAGCCTCCCGGCTGGGGGGGGTGTCTCCTACAATGAGCAGTTCTTC,CASSLPAGGGVSYNEQFF,TRBJ2-1,medium-sized,TRBD2,TRBV7-8
TGTGCCAGCAGCCCCCCCCTGGTAGGGCCCTACGAGCAGTACTTC,CASSPPLVGPYEQYF,TRBJ2-7,many,NA,TRBV7-9
TGTGCCAGCAGGGCACAGGGGGCTGACTATGGCTACACCTTC,CASRAQGADYGYTF,TRBJ1-2,NA,TRBD1,TRBV5-6
TGTGCCAGCAGTTTAGGACAGGTGACCGAGCAGTACTTC,CASSLGQVTEQYF,TRBJ2-7,NA,TRBD1,TRBV27
TGTGCCAGCAGCGTAGGGATAGCGGCCTCCTACGAGCAGTACTTC,CASSVGIAASYEQYF,TRBJ2-7,NA,NA,TRBV9
TGTGCCAGCAGCATCGGGAGCAATCAGCCCCAGCATTTT,CASSIGSNQPQHF,TRBJ1-5,few,NA,TRBV28
TGTGCCACCAGTGGAGGGGACACTTTAAGCAATGAGCAGTTCTTC,CATSGGDTLSNEQFF,TRBJ2-1,NA,NA,TRBV24-1
TGTGCCAGCAGCCTTTCAGGACAGGGGTCCTCTGGGGCCAACGTCCTGACTTTC,CASSLSGQGSSGANVLTF,TRBJ2-6,medium-sized,TRBD1,TRBV7-3
TGTGCCAGCAGCGCCGGGACTAACTACGAGCAGTACTTC,CASSAGTNYEQYF,TRBJ2-7,few,TRBD2,TRBV4-2
TGTGCCAGCAGGAAACAGGGGTCTTTCTACGAGCAGTACTTC,CASRKQGSFYEQYF,TRBJ2-7,NA,TRBD1,TRBV2
TGTGCCAGCAAGAAGGTTTCGGGAATCTACGAGCAGTACTTC,CASKKVSGIYEQYF,TRBJ2-7,few,NA,TRBV6-2/TRBV6-3
TGTGCCAGCAGTTTACCGGAAGGAACGGACACTGAAGCTTTCTTT,CASSLPEGTDTEAFF,TRBJ1-1,hyperexpanded,NA,TRBV28
TGCGCCAGCAGCCGCCTTGGGGACCCCAGCACAGATACGCAGTATTTT,CASSRLGDPSTDTQYF,TRBJ2-3,few,NA,TRBV4-3
TGTGCCAGCAGCTTGGGAAGTACCCCCTACGAGCAGTACTTC,CASSLGSTPYEQYF,TRBJ2-7,once,NA,TRBV13